This T cell receptor (beta chain) was identified in a study of blood T cell repertoires in COVID-19. Assay used: immunoSEQ multiplex PCR; TCRdb lists only in-frame clones, some missing. This table holds roughly 400,000 clones, around 90% found once. J lost 4 bases, V lost 2 bases, and 14 bases had no gene match. There are 18 residues in the CDR3. Germline V lookup: CDR1 MNHNS, CDR2 SASEGT. Sequencing was performed on PBMCs or T cells enriched from blood (not recorded which). The chain combines TRBV6-1 with TRBJ2-5; 9 bases match TRBD2. The source is a woman aged 40 to 50 with acute COVID-19. The CDR3 nucleotides are TGTGCCAGCAGTGAACAGGGTGAGGCGGGGGGGCCGCGAGAGACCCAGTACTTC. This encodes CASSEQGEAGGPRETQYF.